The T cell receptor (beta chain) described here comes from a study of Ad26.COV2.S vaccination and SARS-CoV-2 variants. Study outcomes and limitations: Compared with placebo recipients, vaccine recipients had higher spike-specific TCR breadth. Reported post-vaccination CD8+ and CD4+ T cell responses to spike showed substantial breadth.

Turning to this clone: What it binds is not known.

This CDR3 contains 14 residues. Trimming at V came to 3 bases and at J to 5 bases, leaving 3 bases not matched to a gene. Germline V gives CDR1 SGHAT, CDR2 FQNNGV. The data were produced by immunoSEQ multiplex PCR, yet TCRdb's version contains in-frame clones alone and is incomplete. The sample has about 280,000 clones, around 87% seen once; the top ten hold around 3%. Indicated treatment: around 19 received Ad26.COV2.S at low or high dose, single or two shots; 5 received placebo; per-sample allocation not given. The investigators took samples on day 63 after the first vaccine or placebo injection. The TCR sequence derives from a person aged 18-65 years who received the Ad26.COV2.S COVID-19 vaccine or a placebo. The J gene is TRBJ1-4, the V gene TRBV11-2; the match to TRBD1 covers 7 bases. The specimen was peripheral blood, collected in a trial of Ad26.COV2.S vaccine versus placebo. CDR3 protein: CASSLGTANEKLFF. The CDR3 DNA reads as TGTGCCAGCAGCTTGGGGACAGCAAATGAAAAACTGTTTTTT. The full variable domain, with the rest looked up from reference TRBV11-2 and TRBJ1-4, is EAGVAQSPRYKIIEKRQSVAFWCNPISGHATLYWYQQILGQGPKLLIQFQNNGVVDDSQLPKDRFSAERLKGVDSTLKIQPAKLEDSAVYLCASSLGTANEKLFFGSGTQLSVL.